Listed below are T cell receptor beta chains from one sample, sequenced in a study of Ad26.COV2.S vaccination and SARS-CoV-2 variants. Profiled with immunoSEQ multiplex PCR; TCRdb holds only in-frame clones, not every one. The repertoire holds roughly 270,000 clones, with around 87% as singletons. This sample comprised peripheral blood, obtained in a trial of Ad26.COV2.S vaccine versus placebo. The receptors here all came from a person between 18 and 60 years old who received the Ad26.COV2.S COVID-19 vaccine or a placebo. The conserved cysteine and the conserved F or W are not part of the CDR3 here. Each record gives: clone size, D gene, V gene, CDR3 protein. The D gene is left open where the match is weak. The size of a clone is reported for some rows only, either as once, few or many, or as a class for expanded clones.

- - TRBV5-6 ASSRLWGSTYNEQF
- - TRBV3-1/TRBV3-2 ASTLNTEAF
- - TRBV7-9 ASSVAQGTYNEQF
- TRBD1 TRBV20-1 SASRQGPVETQY
- TRBD2 TRBV3-1/TRBV3-2 ASSQWTSGTGADTQY
- - TRBV18 ASSSLQAPQETQY
- - TRBV23-1 ASSQSRCSSSYNSPLH
- - TRBV5-1 ASRGDDNEQF
- - TRBV7-2 ASNLGGTQETQY
- TRBD2 TRBV5-1 ASSLVASGSHEQF
- - TRBV27 ASSSEGGLQETQY
- - TRBV15 ATSRDAGGNQPQH
once - TRBV10-3 AISESNQGGTEAF